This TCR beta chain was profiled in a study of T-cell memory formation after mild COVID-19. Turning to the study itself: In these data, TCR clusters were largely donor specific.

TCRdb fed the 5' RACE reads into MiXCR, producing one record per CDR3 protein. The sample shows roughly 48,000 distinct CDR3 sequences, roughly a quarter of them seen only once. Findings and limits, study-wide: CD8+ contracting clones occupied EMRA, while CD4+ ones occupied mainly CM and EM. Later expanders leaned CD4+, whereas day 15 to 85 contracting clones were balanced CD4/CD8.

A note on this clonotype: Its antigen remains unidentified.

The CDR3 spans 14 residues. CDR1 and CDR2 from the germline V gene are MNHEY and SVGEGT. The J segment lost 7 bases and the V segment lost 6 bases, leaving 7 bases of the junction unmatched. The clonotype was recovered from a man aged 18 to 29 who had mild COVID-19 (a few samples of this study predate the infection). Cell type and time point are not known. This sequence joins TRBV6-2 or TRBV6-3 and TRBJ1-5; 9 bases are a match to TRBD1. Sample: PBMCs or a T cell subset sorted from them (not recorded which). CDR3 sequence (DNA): TGTGCCAGCAGCCGGACAGGGGAACCCCAGCCCCAGCATTTT. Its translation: CASSRTGEPQPQHF.